Each of the 20 T cell receptor beta chains below was sequenced from the same sample in a study of cytomegalovirus exposure and HLA in healthy donors. PCR employed 60 Vbeta and 13 Jbeta primers. Profiled with immunoSEQ multiplex PCR; TCRdb holds only in-frame clones, not every one. Counted here are under 110,000 clones, roughly 80% occurring once; the ten biggest clones make up 3.5% to 5%. The sequenced material came from PBMCs. The receptors derive from a middle-aged man in good health and CMV-seronegative.

The rearrangement uses TRBV27 and TRBJ2-3; 8 positions match TRBD2. Germline values: CDR1 MNHEY, CDR2 SMNVEV (reference sequence). J was trimmed by 2 bases and V by 3 bases; bases with no gene match: 13. The CDR3 extends over 18 amino acids. CDR3 sequence: CASSLTPLPRGDTDTQYF. CDR3 nucleotide sequence: TGTGCCAGCAGTTTGACCCCTTTACCGCGGGGGGACACAGATACGCAGTATTTT.

This chain connects TRBV28 to TRBJ1-4; TRBD1 might be the D (6 bases). Germline lookup yields CDR1 MDHEN and CDR2 SYDVKM. The CDR3 spans 14 residues. The ends were cut back, 5 bases at V and 8 bases at J, with 15 bases in the middle. For the CDR3, the DNA is TGTGCCAGCAGTGTTGGGGGCAGGGTGGAAAAACTGTTTTTT. Its translation: CASSVGGRVEKLFF.

This clone was detected once. The chain employs TRBV5-5 and TRBJ1-2, with D possibly TRBD1 on 5 matching bases. The CDR3 length is 13 residues. V was shortened by 1 base and J by 6 bases, with 10 bases between the two germline ends. The germline CDR1 and CDR2 sequences are SGHKS and YYEKEE (reference sequence). CDR3 amino acids: CASSLLGGDGYTF. The CDR3 DNA sequence: TGTGCCAGCAGCTTGTTGGGGGGGGATGGCTACACCTTC.

This chain uses TRBV5-1 with TRBJ2-2, with D possibly TRBD1 on 5 matching bases. The CDR3 totals 15 residues. The V gene's germline CDR1 is SGHRS and CDR2 YFSETQ. The V end lost 1 base, the J end lost 2 bases, and 9 bases lay between the germline ends. The CDR3 sequence is CASSLLQVNTGELFF. The CDR3 DNA follows: TGCGCCAGCAGCTTGTTACAGGTTAACACCGGGGAGCTGTTTTTT.

This chain uses TRBV30 with TRBJ2-3; 9 nucleotides agree with TRBD1. The trim removed 4 bases at V and 5 bases at J, leaving 7 bases unmatched. Per germline, CDR1 GTSNPN and CDR2 SVGIG (reference sequence). CDR3 size: 14 residues. CDR3: CAWTMDRGIDTQYF. The CDR3 DNA follows: TGTGCCTGGACTATGGACAGGGGCATAGATACGCAGTATTTT.

Here the CDR3 reads CASSRGQGGEKLFF. The CDR3 DNA sequence: TGTGCCAGTAGTAGGGGACAGGGGGGCGAAAAACTGTTTTTT. The gene calls are TRBV19 and TRBJ1-4; TRBD1 aligns across 11 bases. V lost 4 bases, J lost 8 bases, and 3 bases stayed unmatched. Germline values: CDR1 LNHDA, CDR2 SQIVND (reference sequence). The CDR3 sequence is 14 residues long.

This clone was seen more than once but under ten times. The gene calls are TRBV5-1 and TRBJ1-4; tentatively, D is TRBD1 (6 bases). Germline lookup yields CDR1 SGHRS and CDR2 YFSETQ. V lost 0 bases to trimming and J lost 2 bases, with 11 bases between them. This CDR3 spans 16 amino acids. DNA of the CDR3: TGCGCCAGCAGCTTGGGGGGGGGCGCGACTAATGAAAAACTGTTTTTT. Translating gives CASSLGGGATNEKLFF. The full variable domain, in which reference TRBV5-1 and TRBJ1-4 provide the parts outside the CDR3, is KAGVTQTPRYLIKTRGQQVTLSCSPISGHRSVSWYQQTPGQGLQFLFEYFSETQRNKGNFPGRFSGRQFSNSRSEMNVSTLELGDSALYLCASSLGGGATNEKLFFGSGTQLSVL.

The chain employs TRBV7-9 and TRBJ1-5; 10 bases are shared with TRBD1. The germline V gene encodes CDR1 SEHNR and CDR2 FQNEAQ (reference sequence). The J segment lost 6 bases and the V segment lost 5 bases, leaving 7 bases of the junction unmatched. This CDR3 has 15 amino acids. CDR3 amino acids: CASSTGTGEVQPQHF. In nucleotides, the CDR3 is TGTGCCAGCAGCACCGGGACAGGGGAGGTTCAGCCCCAGCATTTT.

The V call is TRBV7-6, the J call TRBJ2-2; tentative D call: TRBD1 (5 bases). V lost 3 bases to trimming and J lost 6 bases, with 8 bases between them. CDR3 size: 13 residues. From germline, CDR1 is SGHVS and CDR2 FNYEAQ. CDR3 amino acids: CASSFSRAGELFF. Written as DNA, the CDR3 is TGTGCCAGCAGCTTCAGCAGGGCCGGGGAGCTGTTTTTT.

The CDR3 sequence is CASSQRRQGNTGELFF. CDR3 bases: TGTGCCAGCAGTCAGAGGCGGCAGGGGAACACCGGGGAGCTGTTTTTT. V gene TRBV11-2 combines with J gene TRBJ2-2; D perhaps matches TRBD1 (5 bases). Trimming stripped 6 bases from V and 1 base from J, with 15 bases between. There are 16 residues in the CDR3. CDR1 and CDR2 (germline): SGHAT, FQNNGV.

The chain combines TRBV5-5 with TRBJ1-1, with D tentatively TRBD1 (5 bases). The V gene lost 4 bases and the J gene lost 5 bases, with 12 bases spanning the gap. The CDR3 length is 13 residues. The germline V gene has CDR1 SGHKS and CDR2 YYEKEE (reference sequence). CDR3 residues: CASSSQGDTEAFF. In nucleotides, the CDR3 is TGTGCCAGCAGCAGCCAAGGGGATACTGAAGCTTTCTTT. The full variable domain, rest sourced from reference TRBV5-5 and TRBJ1-1, is DAGVTQSPTHLIKTRGQQVTLRCSPISGHKSVSWYQQVLGQGPQFIFQYYEKEERGRGNFPDRFSARQFPNYSSELNVNALLLGDSALYLCASSSQGDTEAFFGQGTRLTVV.

Notes on this clone: Because it lacks the conserved phenylalanine or tryptophan at the end, this CDR3 is likely a read error. Because the CDR3's place on the DNA is in doubt, the DNA is left out and the CDR3 is given as listed by TCRdb. This rearrangement joins TRBV28 to TRBJ1-1; the table's D call, TRBD1, was not checked against the DNA. The V gene's germline CDR1 is MDHEN and CDR2 SYDVKM. Counting both end residues, the CDR3 totals 11 amino acids. The chain's CDR3 is CASSGGTGVLI.

This clone has more than one count but fewer than ten. CDR3 residues: CASSGDLAGGGTDTQYF. The CDR3 DNA reads TGCGCCAGCAGTGGGGATTTAGCGGGGGGGGGCACAGATACGCAGTATTTT. This chain joins TRBV10-1 and TRBJ2-3, with 11 bases identical to TRBD2. The trim removed 4 bases at V and 1 base at J, leaving 7 bases unmatched. The CDR3 runs to 17 residues. Germline CDR1 is WNHNN and CDR2 is SYGVQD (reference sequence).

This clone was detected a few times. The chain is built from TRBV19 and TRBJ1-1, with 9 positions matching TRBD1. J gave up 5 bases and V 4 bases, and 11 bases lay outside the gene matches. CDR3 size: 16 residues. Germline V lookup: CDR1 LNHDA, CDR2 SQIVND (reference sequence). Here the CDR3 reads CASSKGTGGAGTEAFF. The CDR3 DNA reads as TGTGCCAGTAGTAAGGGAACAGGGGGCGCGGGTACTGAAGCTTTCTTT.

The chain is built from TRBV7-9 and TRBJ2-6, with D unresolved. CDR3 size: 15 residues. The germline CDR1 and CDR2 sequences are SEHNR and FQNEAQ (reference sequence). Between the trimmed V and J ends, which lost 3 bases and 1 base, there was a span of 7 bases. In nucleotides, the CDR3 is TGTGCCAGCAGCTTCGGAGATTCTGGGGCCAACGTCCTGACTTTC. Its translation is CASSFGDSGANVLTF.

In DNA form, the CDR3 reads TGCGCCAGCAGCTCTAGCGGGGGGGCCCCAGATACGCAGTATTTT. This codes for CASSSSGGAPDTQYF. J is TRBJ2-3 and V is TRBV5-1; TRBD2 aligns across 12 bases. Germline V CDR1 and CDR2: SGHRS, YFSETQ. Trimming took 3 bases from V and 4 from J; bases not matched to a gene: 3. The CDR3 has 15 amino acids.

The chain recombines TRBV2 with TRBJ1-2, with 7 bases fitting TRBD1. Trimming took 3 bases from V and 8 from J; bases not matched to a gene: 9. Germline V gene data show CDR1 as SNHLY and CDR2 as FYNNEI. CDR3 length: 14 amino acids. The CDR3 sequence: CASSDGDSRDGYTF. CDR3 in DNA: TGTGCCAGCAGTGACGGGGACAGTAGAGACGGCTACACCTTC.

The chain links TRBV5-1 to TRBJ1-2; 7 bases are shared with TRBD1. CDR1 is SGHRS and CDR2 is YFSETQ in the germline V gene. This CDR3 region has 14 residues. V gave up 0 bases and J gave up 4 bases; unmatched junction bases: 3. The CDR3 loop reads CASSLVDRTYGYTF. CDR3 in DNA: TGCGCCAGCAGCTTGGTGGACAGGACCTATGGCTACACCTTC.

CDR3 in DNA: TGTGCCAGCAGTTTCCGCCCCAATGGTGGGCAGGGGGAGTACTTC. Protein: CASSFRPNGGQGEYF. The chain is built from TRBV6-5 and TRBJ2-5, with 7 bases that match TRBD1. Unmatched junction bases numbered 17, after V lost 4 bases and J lost 12 bases. The CDR3 is made up of 15 amino acids. Germline V gene sequence: CDR1 MNHEY, CDR2 SVGAGI.

The V call is TRBV5-1, the J call TRBJ1-2; D not certain. Germline-derived CDR1 and CDR2 are SGHRS and YFSETQ. The CDR3 sequence is 14 residues long. Trimming took off 5 bases at V and 3 bases at J, with 14 bases between the two ends. CDR3 sequence: CASRSGRADYGYTF. CDR3 sequence (DNA): TGCGCCAGCAGATCCGGGCGGGCGGACTATGGCTACACCTTC.